The text below deals with one TCR beta chain. Only one count was recorded for this clone. It has no known antigen specificity. Per-nucleotide qualities are absent, and no much larger clonotype sits a single base away. A fixed 350 ng of DNA was loaded for every bulk PBMC sample. The immunoSEQ TCRb Assay kit was used according to manufacturer instructions to amplify TCR beta CDR3 sequences from genomic DNA. The KAPA Library Quantification Kit for Illumina platforms was used to quantify pooled libraries by qPCR. Pooled libraries were sequenced on an Illumina NextSeq 500, clustered at about 0.55-1.2 pM. Processing in the source paper ran as follows. The TCR data were analyzed using immunoSEQ ANALYZER and the R LymphoSeq package. A rearrangement efficiency score was calculated as productive divided by the sum of productive and non-productive CDR3 sequences. Clonality was measured with the Gini coefficient and diversity with the Renyi index at alpha=1, and both measures were compared pairwise between timepoints within each patient. In LymphoSeq, clonal relatedness was computed with an edit distance of 3 and repertoire similarity was computed with the Bhattacharyya coefficient. To classify response, a linear discriminant analysis based on week-3 changes in clonality and diversity was built using the R MASS and caret packages. Entries here come from immuneACCESS through TCRdb and include only in-frame sequences with V and J called. Some clones fail to appear in such tables; in the studies checked, an unresolved V gene covers under half of the shortfall, and the cause of the remainder is unknown. V and J calls and clone size come straight from that table; D and trimming were deduced from the DNA. This sample comprises approximately 4,400 clones, under 80% of them detected only once. The ten largest make up 45% to 65% of the sample.

This sample is part of a study of blood T cell dynamics during melanoma immunotherapy (dated by TCRdb to 2018 to 2020). Context from the whole study: The patients had metastatic melanoma and were given first-line pembrolizumab or nivolumab plus ipilimumab as standard of care in the United Kingdom. Peripheral T cell receptor repertoires of metastatic melanoma patients were profiled before and after one cycle of checkpoint inhibitor therapy to find early correlates of response. The training cohort consisted of consecutive patients, while an additional independent group of patients from the same centre was pooled to form an external validation set.

Counted from cysteine to phenylalanine, this CDR3 has 13 amino acids. Just the 39-base CDR3 DNA is kept, in frame starting at base 1. V was cut back by 6 bases and J by 3 bases, leaving a gap of 6 bases between them. CDR1 MNHNS and CDR2 SASEGT are derived from the germline V gene. General conclusions and limits of the study: The relatively small sample size was acknowledged as potentially limiting generalization of the results. Unlike progressors, patients who went on to achieve disease control showed a bifurcated reorganization of the PBMC repertoire at W3, with either increased clonality or increased diversity. Whether the T cell clones driving repertoire changes were melanoma-specific or reflected general immune activation could not be determined in the study.

In the paper's terms, the time point label means: week 3, after first cycle of checkpoint inhibitor. Blood samples were taken before treatment (T0) and at week 3 (W3), following the first cycle of checkpoint blockade. Except for a couple of patients with rapid clinical progression, response was assessed 12 weeks after the first infusion by RECIST 1.1; disease control meant complete response, partial response or stable disease. Patients were excluded for prior systemic cancer treatment, concomitant immunosuppressant therapy or synchronous other active malignancies. Both bulk PBMC and plasma cell-free DNA were sequenced for TCR beta so that circulating cells and T cell turnover could be tracked. PBMC were isolated from blood with Lymphoprep and SepMate tubes, followed by red cell lysis. QIAamp DNA Blood Mini kits were used to extract DNA from both PBMC and sorted T cell subsets.

Material: blood, obtained from a patient treated with checkpoint blockade. The TCR sequence derives from a human donor with melanoma. The sequence joins TRBV6-1 to TRBJ2-6; the D gene is perhaps TRBD1, from 5 matching bases. The DNA sequence reads TGTGCCAGCAGCAGGGTTGGGGCCAACGTCCTGACTTTC. This yields the protein CASSRVGANVLTF.